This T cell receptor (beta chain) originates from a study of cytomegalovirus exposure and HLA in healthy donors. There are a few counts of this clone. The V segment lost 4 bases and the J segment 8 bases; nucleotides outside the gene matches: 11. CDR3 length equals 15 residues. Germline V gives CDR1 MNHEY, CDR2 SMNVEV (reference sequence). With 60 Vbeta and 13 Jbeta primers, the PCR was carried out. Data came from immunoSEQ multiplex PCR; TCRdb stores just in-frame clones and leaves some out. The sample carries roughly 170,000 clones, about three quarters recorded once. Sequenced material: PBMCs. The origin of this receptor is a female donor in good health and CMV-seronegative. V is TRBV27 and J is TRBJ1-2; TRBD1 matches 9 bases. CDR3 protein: CASSSHPGTGRGYTF. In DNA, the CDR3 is TGTGCCAGCAGTTCCCATCCCGGGACAGGGAGGGGCTACACCTTC.